This TCR beta chain was documented in a study of T-cell reconstitution after alpha-beta-depleted transplantation in children. Study observations and caveats: T-cell numbers and diversity one year post-transplant derived largely from freshly generated T cells.

A remark on this clonotype: Its antigen remains unidentified.

As it was prepared, the TCRbeta library received unique molecular identifiers. TCRdb passed the PCR reads through MiXCR, listing each CDR3 protein once. The sample has fewer than 550,000 distinct CDR3 sequences, about 10% seen once. There are 13 residues in the CDR3. V dropped 3 bases and J dropped 3; count of bases not matched to a gene: 4. Germline lookup yields CDR1 DFQATT and CDR2 SNEGSKA (reference sequence). The sequence was collected from a female patient aged 2-10 years who had a stem cell transplant for aplastic anemia, so the T cells may come from the graft donor. The chain is built from TRBV20-1 and TRBJ2-7, with TRBD2 identical over 8 bases. Sequencing was performed on PBMCs, mostly from graft donor cells, taken 180 days after TCRalphabeta/CD19-depleted stem cell transplant. CDR3 amino acids: CSASHGGDYEQYV. The CDR3 DNA follows: TGCAGTGCTAGTCACGGGGGGGACTACGAGCAGTACGTC.